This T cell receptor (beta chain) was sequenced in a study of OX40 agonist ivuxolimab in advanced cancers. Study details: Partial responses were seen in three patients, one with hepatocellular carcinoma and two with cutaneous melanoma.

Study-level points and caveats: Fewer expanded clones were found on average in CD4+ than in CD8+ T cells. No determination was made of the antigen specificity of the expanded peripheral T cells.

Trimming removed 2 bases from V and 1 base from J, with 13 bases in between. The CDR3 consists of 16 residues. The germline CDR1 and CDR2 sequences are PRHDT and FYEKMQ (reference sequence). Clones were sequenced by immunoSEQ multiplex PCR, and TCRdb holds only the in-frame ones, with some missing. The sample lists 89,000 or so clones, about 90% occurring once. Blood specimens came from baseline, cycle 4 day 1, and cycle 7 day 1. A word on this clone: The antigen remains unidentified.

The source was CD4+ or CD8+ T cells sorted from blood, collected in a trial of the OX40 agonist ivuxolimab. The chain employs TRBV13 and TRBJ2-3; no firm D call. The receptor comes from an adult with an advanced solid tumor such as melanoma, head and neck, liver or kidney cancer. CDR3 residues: CASSLRLPGGTDTQYF. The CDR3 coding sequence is TGTGCCAGCAGCTTACGGCTACCGGGCGGCACAGATACGCAGTATTTT.